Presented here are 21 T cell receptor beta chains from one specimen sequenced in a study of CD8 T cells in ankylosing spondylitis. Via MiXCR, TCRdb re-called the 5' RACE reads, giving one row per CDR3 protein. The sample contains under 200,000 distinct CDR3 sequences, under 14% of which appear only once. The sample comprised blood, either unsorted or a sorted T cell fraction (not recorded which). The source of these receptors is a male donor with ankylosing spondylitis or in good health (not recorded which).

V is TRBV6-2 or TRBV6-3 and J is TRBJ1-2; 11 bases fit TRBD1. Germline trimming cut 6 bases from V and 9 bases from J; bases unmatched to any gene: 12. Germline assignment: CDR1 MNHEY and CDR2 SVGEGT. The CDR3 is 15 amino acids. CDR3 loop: CASRNGQGASKSYTF. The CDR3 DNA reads TGTGCCAGCAGAAATGGACAGGGGGCGAGTAAAAGCTACACCTTC.

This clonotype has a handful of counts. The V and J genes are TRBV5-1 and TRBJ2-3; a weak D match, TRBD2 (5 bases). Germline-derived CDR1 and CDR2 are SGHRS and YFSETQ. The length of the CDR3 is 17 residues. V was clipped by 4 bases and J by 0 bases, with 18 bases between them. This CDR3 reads CASSTGREFTSTDTQYF. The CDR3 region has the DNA TGCGCCAGCAGCACCGGCCGGGAATTCACTAGCACAGATACGCAGTATTTT.

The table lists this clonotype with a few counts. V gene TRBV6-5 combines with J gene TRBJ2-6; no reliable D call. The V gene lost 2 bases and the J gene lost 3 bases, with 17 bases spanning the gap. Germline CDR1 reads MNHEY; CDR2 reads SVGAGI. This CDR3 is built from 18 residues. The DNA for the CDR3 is TGTGCCAGCAGTTACATCTTTGACATATCCCGTGGGGCCAACGTCCTGACTTTC. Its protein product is CASSYIFDISRGANVLTF.

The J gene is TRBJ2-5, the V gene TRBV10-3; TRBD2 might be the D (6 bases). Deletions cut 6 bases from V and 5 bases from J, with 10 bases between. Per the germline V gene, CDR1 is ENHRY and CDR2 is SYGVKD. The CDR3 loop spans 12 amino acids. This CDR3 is CAIRSSGETQYF. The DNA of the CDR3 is TGTGCCATCAGGTCCAGCGGGGAGACCCAGTACTTC.

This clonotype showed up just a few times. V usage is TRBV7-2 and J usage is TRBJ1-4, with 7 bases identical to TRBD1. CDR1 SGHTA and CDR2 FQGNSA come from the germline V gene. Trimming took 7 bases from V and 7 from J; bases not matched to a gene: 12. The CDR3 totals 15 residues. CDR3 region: CASTKRGGAGEKLFF. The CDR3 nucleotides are TGTGCCAGCACCAAACGAGGGGGCGCGGGTGAAAAACTGTTTTTT.

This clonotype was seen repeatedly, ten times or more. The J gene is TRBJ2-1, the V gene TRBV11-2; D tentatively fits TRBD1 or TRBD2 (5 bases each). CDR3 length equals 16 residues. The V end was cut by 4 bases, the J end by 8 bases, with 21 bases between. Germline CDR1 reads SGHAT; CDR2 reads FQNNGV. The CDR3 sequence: CASSSGDRLRVDEQFF. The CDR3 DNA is TGTGCCAGCAGCTCCGGGGACCGACTTAGGGTGGATGAGCAGTTCTTC.

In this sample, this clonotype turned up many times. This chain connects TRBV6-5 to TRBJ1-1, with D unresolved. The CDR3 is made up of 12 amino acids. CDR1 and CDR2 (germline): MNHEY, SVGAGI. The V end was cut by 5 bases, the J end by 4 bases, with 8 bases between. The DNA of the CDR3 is TGTGCCAGCAGTCGTATTGGCACTGAAGCTTTCTTT. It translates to CASSRIGTEAFF.

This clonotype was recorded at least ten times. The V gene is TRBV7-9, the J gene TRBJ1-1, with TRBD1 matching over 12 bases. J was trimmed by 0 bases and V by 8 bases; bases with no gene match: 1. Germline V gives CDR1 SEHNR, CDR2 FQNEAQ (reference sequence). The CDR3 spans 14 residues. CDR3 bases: TGTGCCAGCGGGACAGGGGGCCTGAACACTGAAGCTTTCTTT. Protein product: CASGTGGLNTEAFF.

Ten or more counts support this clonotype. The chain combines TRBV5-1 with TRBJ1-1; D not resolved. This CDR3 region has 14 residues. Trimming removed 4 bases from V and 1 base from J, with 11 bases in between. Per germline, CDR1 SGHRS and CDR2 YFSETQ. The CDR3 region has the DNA TGCGCCAGCAGCCGGTCGGAGGCGAACACTGAAGCTTTCTTT. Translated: CASSRSEANTEAFF.

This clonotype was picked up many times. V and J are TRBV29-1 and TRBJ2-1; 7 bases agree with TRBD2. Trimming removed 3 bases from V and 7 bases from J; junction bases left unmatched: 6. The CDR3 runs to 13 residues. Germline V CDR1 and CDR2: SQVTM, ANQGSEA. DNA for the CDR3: TGCAGCGTTGAGCCGACAGCGGGGAATGAGCAGTTCTTC. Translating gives CSVEPTAGNEQFF.

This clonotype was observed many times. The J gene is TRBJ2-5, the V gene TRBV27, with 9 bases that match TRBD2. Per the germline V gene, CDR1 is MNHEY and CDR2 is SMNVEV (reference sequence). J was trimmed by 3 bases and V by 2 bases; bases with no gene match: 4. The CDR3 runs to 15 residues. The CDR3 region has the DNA TGTGCCAGCAGTTTACAAGCGGGGGGAGAAGAGACCCAGTACTTC. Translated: CASSLQAGGEETQYF.

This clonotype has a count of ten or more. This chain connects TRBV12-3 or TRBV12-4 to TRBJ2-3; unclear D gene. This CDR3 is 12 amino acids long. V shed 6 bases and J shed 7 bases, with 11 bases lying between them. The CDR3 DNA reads TGTGCCAGCAGCCGCCGTCAGAATACGCAGTATTTT. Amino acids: CASSRRQNTQYF.

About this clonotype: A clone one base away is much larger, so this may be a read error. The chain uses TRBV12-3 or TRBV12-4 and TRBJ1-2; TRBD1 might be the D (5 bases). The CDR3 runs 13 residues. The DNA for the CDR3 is TGTGCCAGCAGCAGAACAGGAGGCTATGGCCACACCTTC. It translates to CASSRTGGYGHTF.

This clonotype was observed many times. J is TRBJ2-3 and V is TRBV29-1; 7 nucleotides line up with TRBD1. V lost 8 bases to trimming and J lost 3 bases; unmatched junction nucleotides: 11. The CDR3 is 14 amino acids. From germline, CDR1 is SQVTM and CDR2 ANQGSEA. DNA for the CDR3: TGCAGCCAGGGGGAGACGGACAGAACAGATACGCAGTATTTT. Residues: CSQGETDRTDTQYF.

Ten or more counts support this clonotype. The DNA for the CDR3 is TGTGCCACCAGCAGTGCGTGGGCGAAGACCCAGTACTTC. It codes for CATSSAWAKTQYF. The chain couples TRBV15 to TRBJ2-5, with no clear D. The CDR3 consists of 13 residues. Germline V gives CDR1 LNHNV, CDR2 YYDKDF (reference sequence). V shed 3 bases and J shed 6 bases, with 11 bases lying between them.

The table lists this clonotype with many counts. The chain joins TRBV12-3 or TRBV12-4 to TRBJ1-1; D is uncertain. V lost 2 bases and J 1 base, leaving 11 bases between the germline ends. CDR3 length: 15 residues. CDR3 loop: CASSLSMGSNTEAFF. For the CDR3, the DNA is TGTGCCAGCAGTTTAAGTATGGGATCGAACACTGAAGCTTTCTTT.

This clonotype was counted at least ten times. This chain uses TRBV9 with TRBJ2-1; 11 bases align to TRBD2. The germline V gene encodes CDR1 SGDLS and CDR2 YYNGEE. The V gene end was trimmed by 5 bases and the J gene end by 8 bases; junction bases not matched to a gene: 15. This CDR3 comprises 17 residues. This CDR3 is CASRPKLAGGPSDEQFF. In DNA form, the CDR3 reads TGTGCCAGCAGGCCCAAGCTAGCGGGGGGCCCTTCGGATGAGCAGTTCTTC.

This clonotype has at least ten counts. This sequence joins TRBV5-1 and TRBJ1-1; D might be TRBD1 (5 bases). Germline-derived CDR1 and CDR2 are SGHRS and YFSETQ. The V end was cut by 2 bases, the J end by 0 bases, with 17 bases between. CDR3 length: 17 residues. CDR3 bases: TGCGCCAGCAGCTTACCTCGACAGAATACCATGAACACTGAAGCTTTCTTT. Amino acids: CASSLPRQNTMNTEAFF.

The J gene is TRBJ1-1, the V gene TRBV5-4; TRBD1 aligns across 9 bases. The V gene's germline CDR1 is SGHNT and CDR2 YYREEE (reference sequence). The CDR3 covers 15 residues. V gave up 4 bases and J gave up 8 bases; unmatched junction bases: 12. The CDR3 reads CASSPRTGERGEAFF. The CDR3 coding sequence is TGTGCCAGCAGCCCAAGGACAGGGGAAAGAGGGGAAGCTTTCTTT.

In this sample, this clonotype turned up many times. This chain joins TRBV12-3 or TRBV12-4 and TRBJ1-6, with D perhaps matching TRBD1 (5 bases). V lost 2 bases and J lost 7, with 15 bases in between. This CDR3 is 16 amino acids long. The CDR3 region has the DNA TGTGCCAGCAGTTTATCGGCCGGGGGTGGAAATTCACCCCTCCACTTT. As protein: CASSLSAGGGNSPLHF.

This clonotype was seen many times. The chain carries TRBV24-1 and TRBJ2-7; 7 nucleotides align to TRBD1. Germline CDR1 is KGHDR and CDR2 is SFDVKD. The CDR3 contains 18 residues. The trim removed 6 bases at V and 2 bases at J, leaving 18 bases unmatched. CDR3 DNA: TGTGCCACCAGTCCCGATTCCCCCTCGGACAGGAACGCCTACGAGCAGTACTTC. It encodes CATSPDSPSDRNAYEQYF.